This entry lists 5 T cell receptor beta chains sequenced from one sample in a study of blood T cell repertoires in COVID-19. Here immunoSEQ multiplex PCR was the method, and the copy in TCRdb shows in-frame clones only, minus some. The table shows approximately 54,000 clones, with around nine tenths occurring only once. The sample was peripheral blood. The source of these receptors is a man in his fifties or sixties with acute or convalescent COVID-19.

CDR3: CASSVLTGTYEQYF. CDR3 nucleotide sequence: TGTGCCAGTAGTGTATTGACAGGGACCTACGAGCAGTACTTC. The V call is TRBV19, the J call TRBJ2-7; 7 bases line up with TRBD1. V lost 5 bases to trimming and J lost 2 bases; unmatched junction nucleotides: 6. CDR1 and CDR2 (germline): LNHDA, SQIVND (reference sequence). The CDR3 spans 14 residues.

In this sample, this clone turned up once. The V call is TRBV7-9, the J call TRBJ1-1, with D possibly TRBD1 on 6 matching bases. The V gene lost 7 bases and the J gene lost 3 bases, with 18 bases spanning the gap. This CDR3 has 15 amino acids. Germline CDR1 SEHNR, CDR2 FQNEAQ (reference sequence). CDR3 sequence: CASTRGSGVDTEAFF. Written as DNA, the CDR3 is TGTGCCAGCACTCGAGGTTCAGGGGTAGACACTGAAGCTTTCTTT.

CDR3: CAWGRQGGVYGYTF. In DNA, the CDR3 is TGTGCCTGGGGAAGACAGGGTGGTGTCTATGGCTACACCTTC. The chain couples TRBV30 to TRBJ1-2, with TRBD1 matching 7 bases. V dropped 5 bases and J dropped 4; count of bases not matched to a gene: 10. The CDR3 contains 14 residues. Germline V CDR1 and CDR2: GTSNPN, SVGIG (reference sequence).

The chain is built from TRBV4-3 and TRBJ2-7, with D hard to call. This CDR3 spans 13 amino acids. The germline gives CDR1 LGHNA, CDR2 YSLEER. V dropped 4 bases and J dropped 6 bases, with 13 bases sitting between them. The DNA for the CDR3 is TGCGCCAGCAGCCTCAGTGGAGCCTCCGAGCAGTACTTC. Translation: CASSLSGASEQYF.

The CDR3 coding sequence is TGCGCCAGCAGCGTGGTGCAGGGCTACGAGCAGTACTTC. Translation: CASSVVQGYEQYF. This sequence joins TRBV5-1 and TRBJ2-7; a possible D gene is TRBD1 (5 bases). CDR1 is SGHRS, CDR2 YFSETQ, per germline. Trimming cost V 4 bases and J 3 bases, with 11 bases left between them. CDR3 size: 13 residues.